This is a list of T cell receptor beta chains from one sample in a study of CD8 T cells in Susac syndrome. TCRdb reanalysed the immunoSEQ multiplex PCR reads using MiXCR and keeps one entry per CDR3 protein. Seen here are more than 100,000 distinct CDR3 sequences, 90% to 95% observed once, and the top ten hold around 0.12%. The sequenced sample was CD4+ T cells from PBMCs. All receptors come from a human donor in good health. The CDR3 runs from the conserved cysteine through the conserved F or W. D genes are given only for firm matches. Rows may omit the clone size; those that give it use once, few, many or a size class.

clone_size: .; v_call: TRBV19; d_call: .; j_call: TRBJ1-2; cdr3_aa: CATSGRAWNGYTF; cdr3_nt: TGTGCCACTAGCGGACGGGCTTGGAATGGCTACACCTTC
clone_size: once; v_call: TRBV7-9; d_call: TRBD1; j_call: TRBJ2-3; cdr3_aa: CASSWDRNPPDTQYF; cdr3_nt: TGTGCCAGCAGCTGGGACAGAAACCCCCCAGATACGCAGTATTTT
clone_size: once; v_call: TRBV28; d_call: .; j_call: TRBJ2-1; cdr3_aa: CASSSGTDSYNEQFF; cdr3_nt: TGTGCCAGCAGTTCCGGGACGGACTCCTACAATGAGCAGTTCTTC
clone_size: .; v_call: TRBV28; d_call: .; j_call: TRBJ2-2; cdr3_aa: CASTFSRELFF; cdr3_nt: TGTGCCAGCACCTTCAGTAGGGAGCTGTTTTTT
clone_size: .; v_call: TRBV30; d_call: .; j_call: TRBJ2-1; cdr3_aa: CAWSVKGSLNEQFF; cdr3_nt: TGTGCCTGGAGTGTAAAGGGGAGCTTGAATGAGCAGTTCTTC
clone_size: .; v_call: TRBV19; d_call: .; j_call: TRBJ2-2; cdr3_aa: CASTPTGFFNTGELFF; cdr3_nt: TGTGCCAGTACCCCTACAGGGTTTTTTAACACCGGGGAGCTGTTTTTT
clone_size: .; v_call: TRBV20-1; d_call: .; j_call: TRBJ2-3; cdr3_aa: CSAAPGATDTQYF; cdr3_nt: TGCAGTGCTGCTCCTGGAGCCACAGATACGCAGTATTTT
clone_size: .; v_call: TRBV5-4; d_call: .; j_call: TRBJ2-7; cdr3_aa: CASSGRGHEQYF; cdr3_nt: TGTGCCAGCAGCGGCAGGGGCCATGAGCAGTACTTC
clone_size: .; v_call: TRBV3-1; d_call: TRBD2; j_call: TRBJ2-3; cdr3_aa: CASSPIGRTSGSTDTQYF; cdr3_nt: TGTGCCAGCAGCCCCATCGGTAGGACTAGCGGAAGCACAGATACGCAGTATTTT
clone_size: .; v_call: TRBV12-3/TRBV12-4; d_call: .; j_call: TRBJ1-3; cdr3_aa: CASSVYSSGNTIYF; cdr3_nt: TGTGCCAGCAGTGTCTATAGCTCTGGAAACACCATATATTTT
clone_size: .; v_call: TRBV29-1; d_call: .; j_call: TRBJ1-5; cdr3_aa: CSVDGGDQPQHF; cdr3_nt: TGCAGCGTTGACGGGGGGGATCAGCCCCAGCATTTT
clone_size: .; v_call: TRBV2; d_call: TRBD2; j_call: TRBJ2-1; cdr3_aa: CASSAELAGSNEQFF; cdr3_nt: TGTGCCAGCAGTGCCGAACTAGCGGGATCAAATGAGCAGTTCTTC
clone_size: .; v_call: TRBV2; d_call: .; j_call: TRBJ2-2; cdr3_aa: CASQGPIQSGELFF; cdr3_nt: TGTGCCAGTCAGGGACCGATTCAATCCGGGGAGCTGTTTTTT
clone_size: .; v_call: TRBV5-1; d_call: .; j_call: TRBJ2-2; cdr3_aa: CASSPGDLPSGELFF; cdr3_nt: TGCGCCAGCAGCCCTGGGGATCTACCCTCCGGGGAGCTGTTTTTT
clone_size: .; v_call: TRBV6-5; d_call: TRBD2; j_call: TRBJ2-7; cdr3_aa: CASTGGGLATYEQYF; cdr3_nt: TGTGCCAGCACCGGGGGAGGACTAGCGACCTACGAGCAGTACTTC
clone_size: .; v_call: TRBV29-1; d_call: TRBD2; j_call: TRBJ2-3; cdr3_aa: CSVEKASGSADTQYF; cdr3_nt: TGCAGCGTTGAAAAGGCTAGCGGGAGCGCAGATACGCAGTATTTT
clone_size: .; v_call: TRBV5-6; d_call: TRBD1; j_call: TRBJ2-5; cdr3_aa: CASSLLQGGRETQYF; cdr3_nt: TGTGCCAGCAGCCTTCTACAGGGGGGCAGGGAGACCCAGTACTTC
clone_size: .; v_call: TRBV20-1; d_call: .; j_call: TRBJ2-3; cdr3_aa: CSAPPRLTDTQYF; cdr3_nt: TGCAGTGCTCCCCCGCGTCTCACAGATACGCAGTATTTT
clone_size: .; v_call: TRBV20-1; d_call: .; j_call: TRBJ2-1; cdr3_aa: CSARDSRLAYNEQFF; cdr3_nt: TGCAGTGCTAGAGATTCCCGGCTAGCGTACAATGAGCAGTTCTTC
clone_size: .; v_call: TRBV27; d_call: .; j_call: TRBJ2-5; cdr3_aa: CASSSQGPTGTQYF; cdr3_nt: TGTGCCAGCAGTTCCCAGGGTCCCACCGGGACCCAGTACTTC
clone_size: .; v_call: TRBV7-2; d_call: .; j_call: TRBJ2-5; cdr3_aa: CASSATKETQYF; cdr3_nt: TGTGCCAGCAGCGCCACCAAAGAGACCCAGTACTTC
clone_size: .; v_call: TRBV14; d_call: TRBD1; j_call: TRBJ1-4; cdr3_aa: CASRDREEEKLFF; cdr3_nt: TGTGCCAGCCGCGACAGGGAGGAAGAAAAACTGTTTTTT
clone_size: .; v_call: TRBV30; d_call: .; j_call: TRBJ2-1; cdr3_aa: CAGGYNEQFF; cdr3_nt: TGTGCCGGGGGGTACAATGAGCAGTTCTTC
clone_size: .; v_call: TRBV5-1; d_call: TRBD1; j_call: TRBJ1-1; cdr3_aa: CASSNGQGWATEAFF; cdr3_nt: TGCGCCAGCAGCAATGGACAGGGGTGGGCCACTGAAGCTTTCTTT
clone_size: .; v_call: TRBV7-9; d_call: .; j_call: TRBJ1-1; cdr3_aa: CASSLIGGLNTEAFF; cdr3_nt: TGTGCCAGCAGCTTGATTGGCGGATTGAACACTGAAGCTTTCTTT
clone_size: .; v_call: TRBV7-2; d_call: .; j_call: TRBJ1-2; cdr3_aa: CASSLAQDYGYTF; cdr3_nt: TGTGCCAGCAGCTTAGCACAGGACTATGGCTACACCTTC
clone_size: .; v_call: TRBV18; d_call: .; j_call: TRBJ2-5; cdr3_aa: CASSSGTQETQYF; cdr3_nt: TGTGCCAGCTCCTCAGGGACCCAAGAGACCCAGTACTTC
clone_size: .; v_call: TRBV29-1; d_call: TRBD1; j_call: TRBJ2-2; cdr3_aa: CSSTGTVNTGELFF; cdr3_nt: TGCAGTAGTACCGGGACAGTGAACACCGGGGAGCTGTTTTTT
clone_size: few; v_call: TRBV7-9; d_call: .; j_call: TRBJ1-1; cdr3_aa: CASSQSQLNTEAFF; cdr3_nt: TGTGCCAGCAGCCAAAGTCAGTTGAACACTGAAGCTTTCTTT
clone_size: once; v_call: TRBV19; d_call: .; j_call: TRBJ1-3; cdr3_aa: CASSLLKSSGNTIYF; cdr3_nt: TGTGCCAGTAGTCTGCTAAAGAGCTCTGGAAACACCATATATTTT
clone_size: .; v_call: TRBV29-1; d_call: TRBD2; j_call: TRBJ2-7; cdr3_aa: CSVVPGTSPTRQYF; cdr3_nt: TGCAGCGTTGTCCCCGGGACTAGCCCCACGCGGCAGTACTTC
clone_size: .; v_call: TRBV28; d_call: .; j_call: TRBJ2-7; cdr3_aa: CASSLGDKQYF; cdr3_nt: TGTGCCAGCAGTTTGGGGGACAAGCAGTACTTC
clone_size: .; v_call: TRBV9; d_call: .; j_call: TRBJ2-1; cdr3_aa: CASSVAAYNEQFF; cdr3_nt: TGTGCCAGCAGCGTAGCGGCATACAATGAGCAGTTCTTC
clone_size: .; v_call: TRBV3-1; d_call: .; j_call: TRBJ2-1; cdr3_aa: CASSQTQTRGEQFF; cdr3_nt: TGTGCCAGCAGCCAAACCCAAACTAGGGGTGAGCAGTTCTTC
clone_size: once; v_call: TRBV29-1; d_call: .; j_call: TRBJ2-6; cdr3_aa: CSVDTGTYSGANVLTF; cdr3_nt: TGCAGCGTTGACACCGGGACCTACTCTGGGGCCAACGTCCTGACTTTC
clone_size: .; v_call: TRBV2; d_call: .; j_call: TRBJ1-2; cdr3_aa: CASSDSLGLSYGYTF; cdr3_nt: TGTGCCAGCAGTGATAGCTTGGGACTCAGCTATGGCTACACCTTC